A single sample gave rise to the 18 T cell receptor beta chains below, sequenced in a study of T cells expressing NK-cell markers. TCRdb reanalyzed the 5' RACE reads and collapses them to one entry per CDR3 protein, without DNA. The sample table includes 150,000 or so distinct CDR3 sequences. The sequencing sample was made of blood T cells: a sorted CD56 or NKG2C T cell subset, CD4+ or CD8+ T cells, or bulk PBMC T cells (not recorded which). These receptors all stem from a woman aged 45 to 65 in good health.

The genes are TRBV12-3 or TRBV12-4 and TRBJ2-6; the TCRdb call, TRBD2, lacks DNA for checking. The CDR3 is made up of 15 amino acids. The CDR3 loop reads CASSFDRGDPNVLTF.

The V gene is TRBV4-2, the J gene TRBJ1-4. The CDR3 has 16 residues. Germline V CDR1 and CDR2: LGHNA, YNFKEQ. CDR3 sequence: CASSQDKSATNEKLFF.

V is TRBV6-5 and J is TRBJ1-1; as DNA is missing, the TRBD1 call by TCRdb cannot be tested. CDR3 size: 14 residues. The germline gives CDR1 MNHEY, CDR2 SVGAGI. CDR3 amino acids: CASTDAGMNTEAFF.

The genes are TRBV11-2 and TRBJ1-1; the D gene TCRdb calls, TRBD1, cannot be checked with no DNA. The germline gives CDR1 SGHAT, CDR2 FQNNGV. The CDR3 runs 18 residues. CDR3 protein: CASSPGPGQGQLNTEAFF.

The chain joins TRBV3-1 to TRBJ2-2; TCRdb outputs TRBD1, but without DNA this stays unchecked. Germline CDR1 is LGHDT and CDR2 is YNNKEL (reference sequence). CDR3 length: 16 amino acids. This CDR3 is CASSQSGWGNTGELFF.

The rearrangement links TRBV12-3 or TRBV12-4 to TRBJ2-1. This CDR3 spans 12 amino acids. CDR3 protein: CASSLSYNEQFF.

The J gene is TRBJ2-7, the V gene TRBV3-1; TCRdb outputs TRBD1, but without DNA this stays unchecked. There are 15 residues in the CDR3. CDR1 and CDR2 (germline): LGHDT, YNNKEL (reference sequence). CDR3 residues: CASSQANRVSYEQYF.

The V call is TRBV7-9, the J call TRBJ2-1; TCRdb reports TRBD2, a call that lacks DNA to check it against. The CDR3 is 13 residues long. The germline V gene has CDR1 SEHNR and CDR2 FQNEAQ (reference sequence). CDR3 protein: CASSGRERNEQFF.

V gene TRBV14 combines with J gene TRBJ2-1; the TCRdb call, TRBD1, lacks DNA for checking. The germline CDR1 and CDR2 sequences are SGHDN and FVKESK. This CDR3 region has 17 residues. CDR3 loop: CASSQDSGASSYNEQFF.

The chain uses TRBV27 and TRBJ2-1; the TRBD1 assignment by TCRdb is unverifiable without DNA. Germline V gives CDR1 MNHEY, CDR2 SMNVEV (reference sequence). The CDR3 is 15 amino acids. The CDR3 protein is CASSFLTGVHNEQFF.

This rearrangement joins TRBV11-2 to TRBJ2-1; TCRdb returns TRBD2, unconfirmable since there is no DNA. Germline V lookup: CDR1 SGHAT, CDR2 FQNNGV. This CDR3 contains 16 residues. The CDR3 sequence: CASSLGTSGSKNEQFF.

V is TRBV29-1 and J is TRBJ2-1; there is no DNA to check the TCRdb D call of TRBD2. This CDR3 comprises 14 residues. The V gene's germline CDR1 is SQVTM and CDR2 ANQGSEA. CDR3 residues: CSVYDGSGGYEQFF.

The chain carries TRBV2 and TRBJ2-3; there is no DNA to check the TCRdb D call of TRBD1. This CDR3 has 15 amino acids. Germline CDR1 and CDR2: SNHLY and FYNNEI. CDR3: CASMGTAINTDTQYF.

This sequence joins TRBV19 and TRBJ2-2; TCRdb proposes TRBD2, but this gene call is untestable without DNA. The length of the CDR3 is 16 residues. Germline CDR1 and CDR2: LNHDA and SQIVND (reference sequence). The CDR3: CASSIPPSQNTGELFF.

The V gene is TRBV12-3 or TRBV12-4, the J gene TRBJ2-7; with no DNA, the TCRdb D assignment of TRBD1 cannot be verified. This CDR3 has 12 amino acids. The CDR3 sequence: CASSFDRAEQYF.

CDR3 protein: CASRFSGDQETQYF. The rearrangement joins TRBV28 to TRBJ2-5. The CDR3 sequence is 14 residues long. Germline-derived CDR1 and CDR2 are MDHEN and SYDVKM.

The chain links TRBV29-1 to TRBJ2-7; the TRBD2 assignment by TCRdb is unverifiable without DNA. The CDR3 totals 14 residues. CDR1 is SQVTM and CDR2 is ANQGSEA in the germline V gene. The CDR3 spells CSVEGLAGGYEQYF.

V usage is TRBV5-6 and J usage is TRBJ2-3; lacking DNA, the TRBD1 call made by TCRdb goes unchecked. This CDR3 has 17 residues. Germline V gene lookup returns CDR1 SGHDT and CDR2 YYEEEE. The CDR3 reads CASSPLGVGGSTDTQYF. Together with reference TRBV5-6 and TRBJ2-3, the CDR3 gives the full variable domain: DAGVTQSPTHLIKTRGQQVTLRCSPKSGHDTVSWYQQALGQGPQFIFQYYEEEERQRGNFPDRFSGHQFPNYSSELNVNALLLGDSALYLCASSPLGVGGSTDTQYFGPGTRLTVL.